The text below deals with one TCR beta chain. Using immunoSEQ multiplex PCR, the repertoire was profiled, and TCRdb retains in-frame clones only, with some absent. The table shows 35,000 to 50,000 clones, with over 85% occurring only once. The data belong to a study of T cell changes during pregnancy in multiple sclerosis. Germline CDR1 MNHEY, CDR2 SMNVEV (reference sequence). The V and J ends lost 7 bases and 7 bases, in that order; junction bases with no gene match: 15. CDR3 size: 15 residues. The chain uses TRBV27 and TRBJ2-7; 8 nucleotides line up with TRBD1. The sequencing here drew on CD4+ T cells from peripheral blood mononuclear cells, taken in the first trimester of pregnancy. The clonotype was recovered from a female donor with multiple sclerosis, enrolled in a pregnancy study. CDR3 sequence reads: CASKAEGQGANEQYF. CDR3 DNA sequence: TGTGCCAGCAAGGCGGAGGGCCAGGGGGCGAATGAGCAGTACTTC.